This T cell receptor (beta chain) comes out of a study of blood T cell repertoires in COVID-19. Sequenced by immunoSEQ multiplex PCR; TCRdb stores in-frame clones only, minus some. This sample yields 100,000 to 120,000 clones, of which 76% are seen a single time; roughly 3.8% belongs to the top ten. Per the germline V gene, CDR1 is GTSNPN and CDR2 is SVGIG (reference sequence). The V end lost 1 base, the J end lost 5 bases, and 9 bases lay between the germline ends. The CDR3 totals 13 residues. This clonotype was sampled from a woman of 80 years or more with acute or convalescent COVID-19. The chain uses TRBV30 and TRBJ1-5; D is possibly TRBD1 (6 bases). Sequences were obtained from peripheral blood. The chain's CDR3 is CAWSARTDQPQHF. The DNA of the CDR3 is TGTGCCTGGAGTGCCCGGACAGATCAGCCCCAGCATTTT. Full variable domain (rest looked up from reference TRBV30 and TRBJ1-5): SQTIHQWPATLVQPVGSPLSLECTVEGTSNPNLYWYRQAAGRGLQLLFYSVGIGQISSEVPQNLSASRPQDRQFILSSKKLLLSDSGFYLCAWSARTDQPQHFGDGTRLSIL.